This T cell receptor beta chain comes out of a study of cytomegalovirus exposure and HLA in healthy donors. On this clone: Its antigen is as yet unknown.

Study observations and caveats: An Asian-associated ancestry cluster reportedly showed fewer N-insertions than the approximately 670-donor mean in a later analysis.

Germline V gene data show CDR1 as LNHNV and CDR2 as YYDKDF (reference sequence). CDR3 length: 14 amino acids. Germline trimming cut 5 bases from V and 2 bases from J; bases unmatched to any gene: 4. The PCR contained 60 Vbeta and 13 Jbeta primers. The method was immunoSEQ multiplex PCR; TCRdb's version includes in-frame clones alone and lacks a portion of them. The data contain more than 85,000 clones, approximately 57% of them singletons. The TCR sequence derives from a young woman in good health and CMV-seronegative. Material for sequencing was PBMCs. The V gene is TRBV15, the J gene TRBJ1-2; 8 bases are a match to TRBD1. In DNA, the CDR3 is TGTGCCACCAGCTCATGGACAGGGAACTATGGCTACACCTTC. Its translation is CATSSWTGNYGYTF. The full variable domain, completed using reference TRBV15 and TRBJ1-2, is DAMVIQNPRYQVTQFGKPVTLSCSQTLNHNVMYWYQQKSSQAPKLLFHYYDKDFNNEADTPDNFQSRRPNTSFCFLDIRSPGLGDTAMYLCATSSWTGNYGYTFGSGTRLTVV.